This TCR beta chain was obtained from a study of regulatory T cells in long-lasting Graves disease. Study-level findings and limits: TRBV28, TRBJ1-2 and TRBJ2-5 emerged as the favored segments in persistent disease.

In its sample, this clonotype was seen many times. The antigen remains unidentified. iRepertoire HTBI primers and Arm-PCR of CDR3 regions built TCR beta libraries. Each CDR3 protein is one row after TCRdb ran MiXCR on the multiplex PCR reads. The sample includes about 400,000 distinct CDR3 sequences, under 25% of them seen just once. Time point reported: persistent/refractory GD, antithyroid drugs over 5 years with positive TRAb. The authors made the TCR library using RNA they extracted from PBMCs. Germline loops: CDR1 KGHSH, CDR2 LQKENI. The CDR3 has 15 residues. With V trimmed by 6 bases and J by 3 bases, 7 bases remained unmatched.

The source is a female donor with Graves disease. The source material was peripheral blood mononuclear cells (PBMCs), sampled when the disease was refractory, from a patient treated with antithyroid drugs. The V and J genes are TRBV18 and TRBJ2-5; 10 nucleotides agree with TRBD2. The CDR3 loop is CASSRTSGGEETQYF. In DNA, the CDR3 is TGTGCCAGCTCGCGGACTAGCGGAGGGGAAGAGACCCAGTACTTC.